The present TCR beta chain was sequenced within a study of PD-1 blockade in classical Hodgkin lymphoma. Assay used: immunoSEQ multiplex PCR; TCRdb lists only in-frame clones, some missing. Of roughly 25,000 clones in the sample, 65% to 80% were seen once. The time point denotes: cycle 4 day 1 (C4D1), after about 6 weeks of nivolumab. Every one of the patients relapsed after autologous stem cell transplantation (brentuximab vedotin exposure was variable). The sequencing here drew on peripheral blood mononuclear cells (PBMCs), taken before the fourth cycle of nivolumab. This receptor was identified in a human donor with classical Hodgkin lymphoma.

CDR3 coding DNA: TGTGCCAGCTCACCAAGTGCGAGACAGGAGGCCTATGGCTACACCTTC. Amino acid sequence: CASSPSARQEAYGYTF. The gene calls are TRBV18 and TRBJ1-2; maybe TRBD1 (6 bases). This CDR3 spans 16 amino acids. Per the germline V gene, CDR1 is KGHSH and CDR2 is LQKENI. Between the trimmed V and J ends, which lost 2 bases and 4 bases, there was a span of 17 bases.